One T cell receptor beta chain is described in this entry. Germline-derived CDR1 and CDR2 are SEHNR and FQNEAQ (reference sequence). V was pared by 5 bases and J by 1 base, with 10 bases of the junction left unmatched. The CDR3 has 17 residues. Assay used: immunoSEQ multiplex PCR; TCRdb lists only in-frame clones, some missing. This sample has under 200,000 clones, with roughly 94% found just once. This sample was taken from a study of control samples from healthy donors and cancer patients. Material: blood. The TCR was taken from a middle-aged woman in good health. This chain joins TRBV7-9 and TRBJ2-2; 7 bases are a match to TRBD1. In DNA form, the CDR3 reads TGTGCCAGCAGCCCGAGACAGGGTGCGTGGAACACCGGGGAGCTGTTTTTT. The encoded protein is CASSPRQGAWNTGELFF.